Following are 20 T cell receptor beta chains from one sample sequenced in a study of CD8 T cells in ankylosing spondylitis. A single record per CDR3 protein comes from TCRdb applying MiXCR to the 5' RACE reads. Found here are 150,000 to 250,000 distinct CDR3 sequences, roughly 13% of them singletons; the top ten hold 16%. The sequencing sample was made of blood, either unsorted or a sorted T cell fraction (not recorded which). The receptor set was obtained from a male donor with ankylosing spondylitis or in good health (not recorded which).

This clonotype showed up just once. The CDR3 coding sequence is TGCAGTGCTAGAGTCCTAGGGGGAGGGCGGGTGAGTGAGCAGTTCTTC. Amino acids: CSARVLGGGRVSEQFF. The genes are TRBV20-1 and TRBJ2-1; maybe TRBD2 (7 bases). Trimming cost V 1 base and J 9 bases, with 22 bases left between them. The germline CDR1 and CDR2 sequences are DFQATT and SNEGSKA (reference sequence). The length of the CDR3 is 16 residues.

This chain links TRBV4-1 with TRBJ2-1; 11 nucleotides agree with TRBD1. After removal of 3 bases from V and 3 bases from J, the junction contained 1 base not matched to a gene. The CDR3 has 15 residues. Germline-derived CDR1 and CDR2 are MGHRA and YSYEKL. CDR3 sequence reads: CASSQGQGGYNEQFF. The CDR3 DNA reads TGCGCCAGCAGCCAGGGACAGGGGGGCTACAATGAGCAGTTCTTC.

Only a few counts were recorded for this clonotype. A much more abundant neighbour one base away suggests this may be a read error. Here the CDR3 reads CASSGTSGDYNEQFF. DNA of the CDR3: TGTGCCAGCAGTGGGACTAGCGGGGACTACAATGAGCAGTTCTTC. The chain links TRBV2 to TRBJ2-1, with 12 bases identical to TRBD2. CDR1 SNHLY and CDR2 FYNNEI come from the germline V gene. The CDR3 extends over 15 amino acids. J lost 3 bases, V lost 4 bases, and 1 base had no gene match.

This clonotype was counted a few times. The V and J genes are TRBV4-1 and TRBJ2-7, with a tentative D call TRBD1 (5 bases). Germline CDR1 reads MGHRA; CDR2 reads YSYEKL. With 0 bases removed from V and 2 bases from J, the gap between germline ends came to 11 bases. The CDR3 totals 15 residues. CDR3 nucleotides: TGCGCCAGCAGCCAAGATCGAGCAGGGCCCTACGAGCAGTACTTC. Its translation is CASSQDRAGPYEQYF.

This chain uses TRBV20-1 with TRBJ2-7, with D perhaps TRBD2 (6 bases). The V and J ends lost 3 bases and 1 base respectively, with 10 bases between them. Germline CDR1 and CDR2: DFQATT and SNEGSKA (reference sequence). CDR3 size: 13 residues. The chain's CDR3 is CSARGGGSYEQYF. Written as DNA, the CDR3 is TGCAGTGCTAGGGGCGGAGGGTCCTACGAGCAGTACTTC.

This clonotype was counted between two and nine times. The V gene is TRBV11-2, the J gene TRBJ2-1; 7 positions match TRBD2. The CDR3 is 18 residues long. The trim removed 0 bases at V and 7 bases at J, leaving 15 bases unmatched. Germline V gene lookup returns CDR1 SGHAT and CDR2 FQNNGV. The CDR3 nucleotides read TGTGCCAGCAGCTTAGATCTGGGGGGGAGGGAGTCGGCAAATGAGCAGTTCTTC. Its translation: CASSLDLGGRESANEQFF.

In its sample, this clonotype was seen a few times. The chain links TRBV20-1 to TRBJ1-2; 9 bases agree with TRBD1. Germline V CDR1 and CDR2: DFQATT, SNEGSKA (reference sequence). The CDR3 covers 16 residues. J lost 6 bases, V lost 5 bases, and 16 bases had no gene match. The CDR3 is CSAGRDRVMGGDGYTF. CDR3 nucleotide sequence: TGCAGTGCTGGCCGGGACAGGGTAATGGGTGGTGATGGCTACACCTTC.

This clonotype has just a few counts. The chain links TRBV12-3 or TRBV12-4 to TRBJ2-3, with D possibly matching TRBD1 (5 bases). This CDR3 spans 16 amino acids. Trimming stripped 6 bases from V and 2 bases from J, with 18 bases between. CDR3 in amino acids: CASSTDNLGPTDTQYF. For the CDR3, the DNA is TGTGCCAGCAGCACGGACAACCTAGGCCCCACAGATACGCAGTATTTT.

The rearrangement joins TRBV4-1 to TRBJ1-5, with 7 positions matching TRBD1. V shed 9 bases, J shed 2 bases, and the junction held 13 bases outside the gene matches. The germline CDR1 and CDR2 sequences are MGHRA and YSYEKL. This CDR3 spans 16 amino acids. The CDR3 DNA reads TGCGCCAGTTCGCCCTCAGGGGGAAGGGGCAATCAGCCCCAGCATTTT. It codes for CASSPSGGRGNQPQHF.

This clonotype was observed at least ten times. This rearrangement joins TRBV7-9 to TRBJ2-7, with a possible D match to TRBD1 (5 bases). V lost 5 bases and J lost 0, with 14 bases in between. Germline CDR1 reads SEHNR; CDR2 reads FQNEAQ (reference sequence). CDR3 length equals 15 residues. The CDR3 bases are TGTGCCAGCAGCCCCCGCCGTGGGGCCTCCTACGAGCAGTACTTC. This translates into CASSPRRGASYEQYF.

The rearrangement joins TRBV9 to TRBJ2-7; no firm D call. In germline, CDR1 is SGDLS, CDR2 YYNGEE. The CDR3 has 17 amino acids. V lost 1 base to trimming and J lost 3 bases, with 20 bases between them. DNA of the CDR3: TGTGCCAGCAGCGTATCGAAGGGCGGATCTTCCTTCTACGAGCAGTACTTC. Its protein product is CASSVSKGGSSFYEQYF.

The chain carries TRBV3-1 and TRBJ2-5; 13 nucleotides line up with TRBD2. Germline-derived CDR1 and CDR2 are LGHDT and YNNKEL (reference sequence). With V trimmed by 7 bases and J by 4 bases, 12 bases remained unmatched. The CDR3 loop spans 17 amino acids. Here the CDR3 reads CASTPRRTSGRGETQYF. As DNA, the CDR3 is TGTGCCAGCACCCCCCGCCGGACTAGCGGGAGAGGAGAGACCCAGTACTTC.

Details on this clonotype: A read error may produce the germline difference seen at one junction end. This chain uses TRBV10-2 with TRBJ2-7; 12 bases line up with TRBD2. Per germline, CDR1 WSHSY and CDR2 SAAADI. CDR3 size: 15 residues. The CDR3 sequence is CASRESSGRAVEQYF. CDR3 nucleotides: TGCGCCAGCAGGGAGTCTAGCGGGAGGGCCGTCGAGCAGTACTTC.

This clonotype was recorded a few times. The V call is TRBV6-5, the J call TRBJ2-7, with TRBD2 as a possible D gene (6 bases). V lost 2 bases and J 7 bases, leaving 12 bases between the germline ends. This CDR3 is built from 13 residues. Germline V gene sequence: CDR1 MNHEY, CDR2 SVGAGI. CDR3 protein: CASSYGAAGEQYF. Written as DNA, the CDR3 is TGTGCCAGCAGTTACGGGGCTGCGGGAGAGCAGTACTTC.

The chain links TRBV29-1 to TRBJ2-7, with D perhaps matching TRBD1 (5 bases). Germline V gene sequence: CDR1 SQVTM, CDR2 ANQGSEA. V shed 0 bases and J shed 3 bases, with 15 bases lying between them. The CDR3 loop spans 15 amino acids. The CDR3 sequence: CSVEDGRIQGYEQYF. The CDR3 DNA is TGCAGCGTTGAAGATGGGCGAATCCAGGGCTACGAGCAGTACTTC.

The J gene is TRBJ2-2, the V gene TRBV5-1; 7 nucleotides line up with TRBD1. This CDR3 spans 14 amino acids. J lost 7 bases, V lost 0 bases, and 3 bases had no gene match. Germline CDR1 and CDR2: SGHRS and YFSETQ. The CDR3 sequence: CASSLGQGSGELFF. CDR3 coding DNA: TGCGCCAGCAGCTTGGGACAGGGAAGCGGGGAGCTGTTTTTT.

The chain joins TRBV29-1 to TRBJ2-1, with 7 bases identical to TRBD2. Germline assignment: CDR1 SQVTM and CDR2 ANQGSEA. J was trimmed by 2 bases and V by 3 bases; bases with no gene match: 16. There are 18 residues in the CDR3. The CDR3 region has the DNA TGCAGCGTTGAGAGACGAACCCAAGCGGGGCTTCCCTACAATGAGCAGTTCTTC. This codes for CSVERRTQAGLPYNEQFF.

The table lists this clonotype with a few counts. This sequence joins TRBV5-1 and TRBJ2-7; D is perhaps TRBD1 or TRBD2 (5 bases each). The CDR3 loop spans 14 amino acids. V lost 7 bases to trimming and J lost 0 bases, with 14 bases between them. Germline loops: CDR1 SGHRS, CDR2 YFSETQ. The CDR3 spells CASGDGLGSYEQYF. As DNA, the CDR3 is TGCGCCAGCGGGGACGGTCTAGGCTCCTACGAGCAGTACTTC.

The V call is TRBV4-1, the J call TRBJ1-1; D possibly corresponds to TRBD1 (6 bases). Germline CDR1 and CDR2: MGHRA and YSYEKL. There are 17 residues in the CDR3. V was trimmed by 1 base and J by 0 bases, leaving 15 bases between them. This CDR3 is CASSQVPPGQMNTEAFF. The DNA for the CDR3 is TGCGCCAGCAGCCAAGTCCCCCCCGGACAGATGAACACTGAAGCTTTCTTT.

The chain has TRBV29-1 and TRBJ2-3; 10 bases are a match to TRBD1. CDR3 length: 17 residues. Germline V gene sequence: CDR1 SQVTM, CDR2 ANQGSEA. J gave up 2 bases and V 1 base, and 9 bases lay outside the gene matches. CDR3: CSVEVPPDRGITDTQYF. CDR3 bases: TGCAGCGTTGAAGTCCCGCCGGACAGGGGGATCACAGATACGCAGTATTTT.